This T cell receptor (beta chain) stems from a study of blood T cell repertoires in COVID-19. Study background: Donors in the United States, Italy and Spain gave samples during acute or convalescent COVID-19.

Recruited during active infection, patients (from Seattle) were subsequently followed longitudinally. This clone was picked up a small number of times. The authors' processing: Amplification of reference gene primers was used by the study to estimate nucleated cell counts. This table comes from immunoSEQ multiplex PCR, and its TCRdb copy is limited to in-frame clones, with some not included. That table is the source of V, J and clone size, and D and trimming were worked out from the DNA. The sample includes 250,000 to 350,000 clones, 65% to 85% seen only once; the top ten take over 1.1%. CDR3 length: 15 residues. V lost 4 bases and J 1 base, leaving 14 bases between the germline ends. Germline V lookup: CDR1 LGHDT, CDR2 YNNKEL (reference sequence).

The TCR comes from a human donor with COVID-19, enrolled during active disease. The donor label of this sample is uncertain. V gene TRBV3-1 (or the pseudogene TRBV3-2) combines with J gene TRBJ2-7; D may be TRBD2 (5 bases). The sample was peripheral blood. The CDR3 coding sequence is TGTGCCAGCAGCCCCTTTCTCGGGAAATCCTACGAGCAGTACTTC. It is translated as CASSPFLGKSYEQYF.